This passage covers 8 T cell receptor beta chains from one sample sequenced in a study of T cell clones after liver transplantation. This table comes from immunoSEQ multiplex PCR, and its TCRdb copy is limited to in-frame clones, with some not included. The table has about 78,000 clones, about four fifths seen once. This specimen consisted of CD4+ T cells from blood, obtained before liver transplant. These receptors originate from a human donor who received a liver transplant.

The chain has TRBV7-2 and TRBJ2-3; 9 positions agree with TRBD2. V was clipped by 5 bases and J by 4 bases; unmatched bases: 13. The germline V gene encodes CDR1 SGHTA and CDR2 FQGNSA. The CDR3 consists of 17 residues. CDR3 nucleotide sequence: TGTGCCAGCAGCCCTGAAGGGGGCGGGAGGGTCGCAGATACGCAGTATTTT. It is translated as CASSPEGGGRVADTQYF.

This clone was observed a single time. The V gene is TRBV7-2, the J gene TRBJ2-7, with TRBD1 matching 8 bases. This CDR3 contains 16 residues. The V gene end was trimmed by 3 bases and the J gene end by 0 bases; junction bases not matched to a gene: 7. Germline loops: CDR1 SGHTA, CDR2 FQGNSA. The CDR3 region is CASSFTGGISSYEQYF. The CDR3 DNA reads TGTGCCAGCAGCTTTACAGGGGGAATTAGCTCCTACGAGCAGTACTTC.

The chain couples TRBV28 to TRBJ1-2; D gene uncertain. Trimming stripped 8 bases from V and 4 bases from J, with 8 bases between. This CDR3 contains 11 residues. CDR1 is MDHEN, CDR2 SYDVKM, per germline. Written as DNA, the CDR3 is TGTGCCAGCGTGGATCTCTATGGCTACACCTTC. Translated: CASVDLYGYTF.

V is TRBV5-8 and J is TRBJ2-2; a possible D gene is TRBD1 (6 bases). Germline lookup yields CDR1 SGHTS and CDR2 YDEGEE. The length of the CDR3 is 16 residues. The ends were cut back, 2 bases at V and 1 base at J, with 12 bases in the middle. Here the CDR3 reads CASSFPDRLNTGELFF. The CDR3 region has the DNA TGTGCCAGCAGCTTCCCCGACAGGTTGAACACCGGGGAGCTGTTTTTT.

This clone was seen a few times. The J gene is TRBJ1-4, the V gene TRBV4-2; 7 bases are shared with TRBD1. The V and J ends lost 5 bases and 6 bases, in that order; junction bases with no gene match: 9. The germline gives CDR1 LGHNA, CDR2 YNFKEQ. This CDR3 comprises 15 residues. The CDR3: CASSYKTGSDEKLFF. CDR3 nucleotide sequence: TGTGCCAGCAGCTACAAGACAGGGTCTGATGAAAAACTGTTTTTT.

This rearrangement joins TRBV5-1 to TRBJ2-3, with D tentatively TRBD1 (6 bases). The germline CDR1 and CDR2 sequences are SGHRS and YFSETQ. The CDR3 covers 13 residues. The V end lost 2 bases, the J end lost 8 bases, and 12 bases lay between the germline ends. CDR3 sequence: CASSLHREGTQYF. The CDR3 DNA is TGCGCCAGCAGCTTACACAGGGAAGGTACGCAGTATTTT.

This clone has just a few counts. V is TRBV18 and J is TRBJ1-1; 8 nucleotides match TRBD1. Germline CDR1 and CDR2: KGHSH and LQKENI. Unmatched junction bases numbered 4, after V lost 4 bases and J lost 0 bases. The CDR3 runs 15 residues. CDR3 nucleotides: TGTGCCAGCTCACTACAGACAGGGGTGAACACTGAAGCTTTCTTT. Its protein is CASSLQTGVNTEAFF.

The J gene is TRBJ1-5, the V gene TRBV2; D is uncertain. V lost 5 bases, J lost 4 bases, and 6 bases lay in between. CDR1 is SNHLY and CDR2 is FYNNEI in the germline V gene. The CDR3 totals 12 residues. The CDR3 coding sequence is TGTGCCAGCAGTCTACTAAATCAGCCCCAGCATTTT. This encodes CASSLLNQPQHF.